What follows are 12 T cell receptor beta chains derived from one specimen sequenced in a study of blood T cells in healthy people across ages. Using a J-beta primer mix together with a sample-barcoded 5' primer, a second PCR was run for roughly 6 to 11 cycles. One entry per CDR3 protein, called by TCRdb with MiXCR from the 5' RACE reads. The sample yields around 900,000 distinct CDR3 sequences, roughly half seen once. The material sequenced was blood. The source of these receptors is a woman aged 60-70 years in good health.

The chain recombines TRBV29-1 with TRBJ1-1, with D possibly TRBD1 on 6 matching bases. CDR1 and CDR2 from the germline V gene are SQVTM and ANQGSEA. V was shortened by 7 bases and J by 2 bases, with 14 bases between the two germline ends. CDR3 size: 13 residues. The CDR3 region is CSAFRGGNTEAFF. The CDR3 nucleotides are TGCAGCGCTTTCAGGGGAGGAAACACTGAAGCTTTCTTT. The variable domain in full, with the rest retrieved from reference TRBV29-1 and TRBJ1-1, is SAVISQKPSRDICQRGTSLTIQCQVDSQVTMMFWYRQQPGQSLTLIATANQGSEATYESGFVIDKFPISRPNLTFSTLTVSNMSPEDSSIYLCSAFRGGNTEAFFGQGTRLTVV.

In this sample, this clonotype turned up a few times. The rearrangement uses TRBV2 and TRBJ2-5; 8 bases align to TRBD1. The CDR3 is 14 amino acids. Germline V gives CDR1 SNHLY, CDR2 FYNNEI. V trimming: 5 bases; J trimming: 11 bases; junction bases outside the gene matches: 13. The CDR3 nucleotides read TGTGCCAGCAGTAAGGGTACAGGGGGGAATGAGCAGTACTTC. Protein: CASSKGTGGNEQYF.

This clonotype was observed once. The rearrangement joins TRBV5-1 to TRBJ2-1; a weak D match, TRBD1 (5 bases). The CDR3 runs 15 residues. Germline CDR1 is SGHRS and CDR2 is YFSETQ. Trimming shortened V by 4 bases and J by 3 bases, and 14 bases separated the two germline ends. The CDR3 spells CASSGAGPFYNEQFF. The CDR3 nucleotides are TGCGCCAGCAGCGGTGCAGGGCCTTTCTACAATGAGCAGTTCTTC.

A few counts support this clonotype. The chain has TRBV4-3 and TRBJ2-3, with a weak D call TRBD1 (5 bases). V was pared by 1 base and J by 3 bases, with 11 bases between. CDR1 and CDR2 (germline): LGHNA, YSLEER. The CDR3 loop spans 15 amino acids. Here the CDR3 reads CASSQGAQGTDTQYF. The CDR3, as DNA: TGCGCCAGCAGCCAAGGGGCTCAGGGTACAGATACGCAGTATTTT.

The chain combines TRBV20-1 with TRBJ2-5, with D perhaps matching TRBD1 (6 bases). Trimming left V 2 bases short and J 4 bases short, with 14 bases between. The CDR3 is 14 residues long. Germline V lookup: CDR1 DFQATT, CDR2 SNEGSKA (reference sequence). CDR3 region: CSARTGSWRETQYF. The CDR3, as DNA: TGCAGTGCTAGAACAGGGAGCTGGCGAGAGACCCAGTACTTC.

This chain joins TRBV6-1 and TRBJ2-1; TRBD1 matches at 9 bases. V gave up 2 bases and J gave up 8 bases; unmatched junction bases: 22. Germline V CDR1 and CDR2: MNHNS, SASEGT. The CDR3 runs to 20 residues. The CDR3 coding sequence is TGTGCCAGCAGTGAAAATTTGGGACAGGGTGCTGCCTTGTTAAGGGATGAGCAGTTCTTC. Translated, it gives CASSENLGQGAALLRDEQFF.

The gene calls are TRBV18 and TRBJ1-2; TRBD1 is a possible D gene (6 bases). Trimming pared 6 bases from V and 3 bases from J, leaving 11 bases between. This CDR3 spans 13 amino acids. Germline CDR1 reads KGHSH; CDR2 reads LQKENI. For the CDR3, the DNA is TGTGCCAGCTCTCAACAGGGCCACTATGGCTACACCTTC. This gives the protein CASSQQGHYGYTF.

Only one count was recorded for this clonotype. This rearrangement joins TRBV4-1 to TRBJ1-1; a weak D match, TRBD1 (6 bases). With 2 bases removed from V and 6 bases from J, the gap between germline ends came to 19 bases. Germline V gene data show CDR1 as MGHRA and CDR2 as YSYEKL. This CDR3 has 16 residues. This chain's CDR3 is CASSQRGGRNDAEAFF. DNA for the CDR3: TGCGCCAGCAGCCAAAGGGGGGGCAGGAATGATGCTGAAGCTTTCTTT.

This clonotype was recorded a few times. The chain recombines TRBV28 with TRBJ2-3; 9 positions match TRBD2. The germline V gene has CDR1 MDHEN and CDR2 SYDVKM. Trimming took 6 bases from V and 7 from J; bases not matched to a gene: 8. The CDR3 contains 14 residues. In nucleotides, the CDR3 is TGTGCCAGCAGAGTAGCGGGAGAAAGACATACGCAGTATTTT. This translates into CASRVAGERHTQYF.

This rearrangement joins TRBV7-8 to TRBJ2-1; TRBD2 aligns across 10 bases. J lost 12 bases, V lost 5 bases, and 7 bases had no gene match. This CDR3 contains 13 residues. Germline CDR1 is SGHVS and CDR2 is FQNEAQ. The chain's CDR3 is CASSAQGLALQFF. The CDR3 DNA is TGTGCCAGCAGCGCCCAGGGACTAGCGCTGCAGTTCTTC.

A word on this clonotype: Here the CDR3 omits its conserved ending phenylalanine or tryptophan, so a read error is the likely source. This sequence joins TRBV7-2 and TRBJ2-7, with TRBD1 matching over 11 bases. The V and J ends lost 5 bases and 4 bases, in that order; junction bases with no gene match: 13. Germline-derived CDR1 and CDR2 are SGHTA and FQGNSA. The CDR3 covers 17 residues. CDR3 amino acids: CASSPPIPDRGRYEQYL. For the CDR3, the DNA is TGTGCCAGCAGCCCCCCAATTCCGGACAGGGGGCGTTACGAGCAGTACTTA.

This clonotype has a count of ten or more. The V and J genes are TRBV7-2 and TRBJ2-1, with 13 bases lining up with TRBD2. Germline trimming cut 3 bases from V and 7 bases from J; bases unmatched to any gene: 0. Looked up from germline, CDR1 is SGHTA and CDR2 is FQGNSA. This CDR3 is built from 14 residues. The CDR3 sequence: CASSLGLAGNEQFF. The CDR3 DNA reads as TGTGCCAGCAGCTTGGGACTAGCGGGAAATGAGCAGTTCTTC.